The 20 T cell receptor beta chains given below trace back to one sample, sequenced in a study of metastatic and nonmetastatic thyroid tumors. Thyroid surgery took place with no prior treatment in any patient. TCRdb re-analyzed the PCR reads using MiXCR. This sample carries 50,000 to 70,000 clones, more than 3.5% of them seen once, and the ten largest clones take more than 20%. Sequenced material: blood. The receptors shown here come from a female donor with papillary thyroid cancer or a benign thyroid nodule (not recorded which). Some clones in this sample may be carry-over from other donors' samples.

This clone was counted a few times. Since no conserved phenylalanine or tryptophan closes the CDR3, a read error is the likely cause. V is TRBV19 and J is TRBJ2-6; D assignment may be TRBD1 or TRBD2 (5 bases each). This CDR3 is 18 amino acids long. Germline values: CDR1 LNHDA, CDR2 SQIVND (reference sequence). The CDR3: CASSPRGWDPSGANALTL. The CDR3 coding sequence is TGTGCCAGTAGTCCCAGAGGGTGGGATCCCTCTGGGGCCAACGCCCTGACTCTC.

This clone has only a few counts. The V and J genes are TRBV19 and TRBJ2-7, with 9 bases aligning to TRBD1. CDR3 length: 14 amino acids. Per germline, CDR1 LNHDA and CDR2 SQIVND (reference sequence). The J segment lost 7 bases and the V segment lost 5 bases, leaving 9 bases of the junction unmatched. The CDR3 sequence is CASSPGQGSIEQYF. As DNA, the CDR3 is TGTGCCAGTAGTCCCGGACAGGGGTCGATTGAGCAGTACTTC. Drawing the rest from reference TRBV19 and TRBJ2-7, the complete variable domain is DGGITQSPKYLFRKEGQNVTLSCEQNLNHDAMYWYRQDPGQGLRLIYYSQIVNDFQKGDIAEGYSVSREKKESFPLTVTSAQKNPTAFYLCASSPGQGSIEQYFGPGTRLTVT.

As to this clone: The junction differs from germline at one of its ends, possibly a read error. The J gene is TRBJ2-7, the V gene TRBV30; no clear D. This CDR3 has 13 residues. CDR1 and CDR2 (germline): GTSNPN, SVGIG (reference sequence). CDR3 sequence (DNA): TGTGCCTGGAGTTTCGGACGGGTCTACGTGCAGTACTTC. Translating it yields CAWSFGRVYVQYF.

This clone was counted only a few times. CDR3 residues: CSARDRGTGGLSGANVLTF. Written as DNA, the CDR3 is TGCAGTGCTAGAGATCGGGGGACAGGGGGCCTCTCTGGGGCCAACGTCCTGACTTTC. This chain uses TRBV20-1 with TRBJ2-6; 12 bases align to TRBD1. J gave up 0 bases and V 0 bases, and 6 bases lay outside the gene matches. This CDR3 comprises 19 residues. Germline CDR1 reads DFQATT; CDR2 reads SNEGSKA (reference sequence).

This clone was recorded a few times. It may be a read error: a sequence one base away is much more abundant. V gene TRBV24-1 combines with J gene TRBJ2-5, with a tentative D call TRBD1 (5 bases). V was shortened by 3 bases and J by 1 base, with 8 bases between the two germline ends. The germline V gene has CDR1 KGHDR and CDR2 SFDVKD. CDR3 length: 14 residues. DNA of the CDR3: TGTGCCACCAGTGATAGTGACAGCCAAGAGACCCAGTACTTC. Its protein product is CATSDSDSQETQYF.

This clone was found many times. This sequence joins TRBV7-6 and TRBJ2-3; 9 bases align to TRBD1. The CDR3 length is 17 residues. Germline V gene sequence: CDR1 SGHVS, CDR2 FNYEAQ. V shed 3 bases and J 4 bases; nucleotides not matched to a gene: 11. The CDR3 here is CASSLGAPGQGPDTQYF. As DNA, the CDR3 is TGTGCCAGCAGCTTGGGTGCCCCGGGACAGGGCCCAGATACGCAGTATTTT. The full variable domain, completed using reference TRBV7-6 and TRBJ2-3, is GAGVSQSPRYKVTKRGQDVALRCDPISGHVSLYWYRQALGQGPEFLTYFNYEAQQDKSGLPNDRFSAERPEGSISTLTIQRTEQRDSAMYRCASSLGAPGQGPDTQYFGPGTRLTVL.

This clone has ten or more counts. V gene TRBV3-1 combines with J gene TRBJ2-7; 7 bases are a match to TRBD1. Germline values: CDR1 LGHDT, CDR2 YNNKEL (reference sequence). This CDR3 is 14 amino acids long. V was clipped by 0 bases and J by 7 bases; unmatched bases: 6. The CDR3 sequence: CASSQDPGTAEQYF. Written as DNA, the CDR3 is TGTGCCAGCAGCCAAGATCCCGGGACAGCAGAGCAGTACTTC.

This clone has at least ten counts. CDR3 in DNA: TGCGCCAGCAGCTTGGCCGGAGGCACCAATTCACCCCTCCACTTT. Encoded protein: CASSLAGGTNSPLHF. The chain recombines TRBV5-1 with TRBJ1-6; D remains unclear. Germline lookup yields CDR1 SGHRS and CDR2 YFSETQ. V was clipped by 0 bases and J by 7 bases, with 11 bases between them. The CDR3 is 15 residues long.

Ten or more counts support this clone. This chain joins TRBV18 and TRBJ2-3; 10 positions agree with TRBD2. CDR3 size: 17 residues. Trimming at V came to 4 bases and at J to 4 bases, leaving 11 bases not matched to a gene. The germline V gene has CDR1 KGHSH and CDR2 LQKENI. CDR3 protein: CASSRLVASGSADTQYF. CDR3 DNA: TGTGCCAGCTCACGCCTCGTGGCTAGCGGGAGTGCAGATACGCAGTATTTT.

This clone was counted ten times or more. The chain recombines TRBV5-1 with TRBJ2-7, with 14 bases identical to TRBD2. This CDR3 spans 15 amino acids. V shed 3 bases and J 6 bases; nucleotides not matched to a gene: 5. Germline CDR1 SGHRS, CDR2 YFSETQ. CDR3 DNA: TGCGCCAGCAGCTGGGGACTAGCGGGAGCCAGCGAGCAGTACTTC. This gives the protein CASSWGLAGASEQYF.

This clone was seen a handful of times. Sequence at one end of the junction differs from germline and may be a read error. The chain has TRBV5-4 and TRBJ2-1; no firm D call. The length of the CDR3 is 11 residues. The germline gives CDR1 SGHNT, CDR2 YYREEE (reference sequence). The CDR3 is CASRWRNKQFF. CDR3 nucleotide sequence: TGTGCCAGCAGATGGCGCAATAAGCAGTTCTTC.

This clone was recorded at least ten times. The genes are TRBV19 and TRBJ2-3, with D uncertain. The germline V gene has CDR1 LNHDA and CDR2 SQIVND (reference sequence). The CDR3 has 11 amino acids. Here the CDR3 DNA reads TGTGCGACCGGAAGCACAGATACGCAGTATTTT. Translation: CATGSTDTQYF.

This clone was seen a handful of times. Germline is not matched at one junction end, which may reflect a read error. This CDR3 reads CAISYRGNWNEQFF. CDR3 sequence (DNA): TGTGCCATCAGTTACCGCGGGAACTGGAATGAGCAGTTCTTC. The V call is TRBV6-5, the J call TRBJ2-1; D perhaps matches TRBD2 (6 bases). This CDR3 comprises 14 residues. Per germline, CDR1 MNHEY and CDR2 SVGAGI.

This clone was detected only a few times. The rearrangement uses TRBV2 and TRBJ1-6; 8 positions agree with TRBD1. Trimming removed 3 bases from V and 8 bases from J; junction bases left unmatched: 6. The CDR3 has 15 residues. Germline V gene lookup returns CDR1 SNHLY and CDR2 FYNNEI. Here the CDR3 reads CASSDGQGAYSPLHF. DNA for the CDR3: TGTGCCAGCAGTGACGGGCAGGGGGCATATTCACCCCTCCACTTT.

For this clone: Just one base apart from a much larger clone, this may be a read error. The CDR3 DNA reads TGCAGTTCCCCGGCGGGAGGCTTTACCCAGTACTTC. Protein: CSSPAGGFTQYF. The V gene is TRBV20-1, the J gene TRBJ2-4; 8 bases map to TRBD2. The CDR3 loop spans 12 amino acids. Germline loops: CDR1 DFQATT, CDR2 SNEGSKA (reference sequence). V lost 8 bases to trimming and J lost 13 bases; unmatched junction nucleotides: 13.

The sample holds a few counts of this clone. The chain combines TRBV12-3 or TRBV12-4 with TRBJ2-7, with 10 bases fitting TRBD2. The CDR3 is 15 amino acids. Losses at the gene ends were 7 bases for V and 1 base for J; bases not matched to a gene: 7. The CDR3 DNA is TGTGCCAGCACCCCCTCGGGACTAGCGTCCTACGAGCAGTACTTC. It codes for CASTPSGLASYEQYF.

This clone was seen a few times. Other nucleotide sequences from this sample produce the same CDR3. The rearrangement links TRBV20-1 to TRBJ2-5; 8 bases are a match to TRBD2. The CDR3 extends over 15 amino acids. V lost 3 bases to trimming and J lost 4 bases; unmatched junction nucleotides: 10. Germline values: CDR1 DFQATT, CDR2 SNEGSKA (reference sequence). The CDR3 protein is CSASGRAFRGETQYF. The DNA of the CDR3 is TGCAGTGCTAGCGGGAGGGCATTTCGTGGAGAGACCCAGTACTTC.

This clone was counted ten times or more. This sequence joins TRBV20-1 and TRBJ2-7, with TRBD2 matching over 12 bases. This CDR3 comprises 14 residues. Per the germline V gene, CDR1 is DFQATT and CDR2 is SNEGSKA (reference sequence). The junction had 4 bases not matched to a gene; V was cut back by 3 bases and J by 4 bases. Here the CDR3 DNA reads TGCAGTGCTAGGACTAGCGGGAGTTTTTACGAGCAGTACTTC. Its translation is CSARTSGSFYEQYF.

This clone was seen ten or more times. The chain recombines TRBV4-1 with TRBJ1-4; no firm D call. The CDR3 runs to 14 residues. Between the trimmed V and J ends, which lost 3 bases and 7 bases, there was a span of 12 bases. CDR1 is MGHRA, CDR2 YSYEKL, per germline. The CDR3 protein is CASSHPGRREKLFF. CDR3 nucleotides: TGCGCCAGCAGCCACCCGGGCCGGCGTGAAAAACTGTTTTTT.

The sample holds a few counts of this clone. The rearrangement uses TRBV27 and TRBJ1-3; D gene uncertain. The germline CDR1 and CDR2 sequences are MNHEY and SMNVEV (reference sequence). The germline V and J ends were trimmed by 0 bases and 0 bases, with 6 bases remaining between them. CDR3 length equals 15 residues. CDR3 nucleotide sequence: TGTGCCAGCAGTTTATCCCGGGCCTCTGGAAACACCATATATTTT. It specifies CASSLSRASGNTIYF.